This entry lists 23 T cell receptor beta chains sequenced from one sample in a study of T cells in severe cutaneous drug reactions. TCR subtype-specific primers in iRepertoire multiplex PCR prepared libraries for bulk and single-cell sequencing. TCRdb re-called the multiplex PCR reads and gives one entry per CDR3 protein, without DNA. The specimen's table records about 3,800 distinct CDR3 sequences. Carbamazepine had induced Stevens-Johnson syndrome or toxic epidermal necrolysis in the sequenced donors. Material for sequencing was PBMCs. These receptors all come from a human donor with Stevens-Johnson syndrome, a severe cutaneous drug reaction.

Here the CDR3 reads CASSLSVFRTGSFGANVLTF. The chain has TRBV7-6 and TRBJ2-6; TCRdb names TRBD1, which stays unverified in the absence of DNA. This CDR3 contains 20 residues. Germline CDR1 is SGHVS and CDR2 is FNYEAQ. The variable domain in full, completed from reference TRBV7-6 and TRBJ2-6, reads GAGVSQSPRYKVTKRGQDVALRCDPISGHVSLYWYRQALGQGPEFLTYFNYEAQQDKSGLPNDRFSAERPEGSISTLTIQRTEQRDSAMYRCASSLSVFRTGSFGANVLTFGAGSRLTVL.

V is TRBV4-1 and J is TRBJ2-1; TCRdb proposes TRBD2, but this gene call is untestable without DNA. Germline CDR1 and CDR2: MGHRA and YSYEKL. The CDR3 runs 19 residues. The CDR3 sequence is CASSQPRLAGGGGPGEQFF.

The rearrangement uses TRBV29-1 and TRBJ2-7. Germline V gives CDR1 SQVTM, CDR2 ANQGSEA. The CDR3 extends over 11 amino acids. The CDR3 loop is CSVEGNYEQYF.

This chain connects TRBV5-4 to TRBJ2-7. CDR1 SGHNT and CDR2 YYREEE come from the germline V gene (reference sequence). This CDR3 is 14 amino acids long. CDR3 loop: CASSLGARSYEQYF.

The chain couples TRBV7-2 to TRBJ2-7; the TCRdb D gene call, TRBD1, has no DNA to confirm it. Germline CDR1 and CDR2: SGHTA and FQGNSA. The CDR3 has 14 residues. This chain's CDR3 is CASSLGLSAYEQYF.

The genes are TRBV20-1 and TRBJ2-3; TCRdb's D gene call, TRBD1, goes unchecked for lack of DNA. The CDR3 spans 14 residues. Germline-derived CDR1 and CDR2 are DFQATT and SNEGSKA (reference sequence). CDR3 sequence reads: CSAKTGVWTDTQYF.

This chain uses TRBV6-1 with TRBJ2-1; TCRdb selects TRBD2, and the lack of DNA leaves this call unchecked. This CDR3 spans 15 amino acids. Germline lookup yields CDR1 MNHNS and CDR2 SASEGT. CDR3 in amino acids: CASNLLAGDFGEQFF.

The rearrangement joins TRBV9 to TRBJ2-3. There are 13 residues in the CDR3. Germline loops: CDR1 SGDLS, CDR2 YYNGEE. This CDR3 reads CASSVRWADTQYF.

V usage is TRBV3-1 and J usage is TRBJ1-1. The CDR3 is 15 residues long. Germline lookup yields CDR1 LGHDT and CDR2 YNNKEL (reference sequence). The CDR3 spells CASSQQGGPDTEAFF.

The chain has TRBV20-1 and TRBJ1-4. The CDR3 extends over 14 amino acids. Germline V CDR1 and CDR2: DFQATT, SNEGSKA (reference sequence). The CDR3 protein is CSASQGREDEKLFF.

This chain uses TRBV5-1 with TRBJ1-1; TCRdb picks TRBD1, but there is no DNA to check that call. The CDR3 extends over 15 amino acids. Germline-derived CDR1 and CDR2 are SGHRS and YFSETQ. CDR3 region: CASTADLGRPREAFF. Drawing the rest from reference TRBV5-1 and TRBJ1-1, the complete variable domain is KAGVTQTPRYLIKTRGQQVTLSCSPISGHRSVSWYQQTPGQGLQFLFEYFSETQRNKGNFPGRFSGRQFSNSRSEMNVSTLELGDSALYLCASTADLGRPREAFFGQGTRLTVV.

V and J are TRBV6-1 and TRBJ2-6; TCRdb proposes TRBD1, but this gene call is untestable without DNA. The CDR3 runs 16 residues. In germline, CDR1 is MNHNS, CDR2 SASEGT. CDR3 loop: CASSEVRASGANVLTF.

The chain couples TRBV5-4 to TRBJ2-5; the D call of TRBD2 rests on TCRdb alone, since no DNA is present to check it. Germline V gene sequence: CDR1 SGHNT, CDR2 YYREEE (reference sequence). The CDR3 has 16 residues. The CDR3 protein is CASSLDAPGRARAQYF.

By frequency, this clonotype registers medium-sized. The chain is built from TRBV30 and TRBJ2-7; TCRdb's D gene call, TRBD1, goes unchecked for lack of DNA. The CDR3 totals 13 residues. Germline V lookup: CDR1 GTSNPN, CDR2 SVGIG (reference sequence). CDR3 sequence reads: CAWSRGSAYEQYF.

The chain joins TRBV20-1 to TRBJ2-7; TCRdb names TRBD1, which stays unverified in the absence of DNA. Germline-derived CDR1 and CDR2 are DFQATT and SNEGSKA (reference sequence). The CDR3 has 13 residues. The CDR3: CSARDRVPYEQYF.

This chain links TRBV24-1 with TRBJ1-2. This CDR3 spans 12 amino acids. CDR1 and CDR2 from the germline V gene are KGHDR and SFDVKD. The chain's CDR3 is CATSDQGSGYTF.

V gene TRBV28 combines with J gene TRBJ2-3; TCRdb designates TRBD2, a call that cannot be tested without DNA. CDR1 is MDHEN and CDR2 is SYDVKM in the germline V gene. This CDR3 is 22 amino acids long. The CDR3 is CASSSTPFPGLAGVRAVDTQYF.

This chain uses TRBV19 with TRBJ2-1; TCRdb proposes TRBD2, but this gene call is untestable without DNA. This CDR3 is built from 14 residues. The germline V gene encodes CDR1 LNHDA and CDR2 SQIVND (reference sequence). The CDR3 sequence is CASSPPGLAEEQFF.

The gene calls are TRBV6-4 and TRBJ2-1; the D call of TRBD1 rests on TCRdb alone, since no DNA is present to check it. The CDR3 sequence is 15 residues long. Germline V CDR1 and CDR2: MRHNA, SNTAGT. The CDR3 spells CASSDSRGPSNEQFF.

The genes are TRBV20-1 and TRBJ2-1. The CDR3 is made up of 11 amino acids. Germline V gene data show CDR1 as DFQATT and CDR2 as SNEGSKA (reference sequence). The CDR3 sequence: CSAREYNEQFF.

This chain joins TRBV6-1 and TRBJ1-3; without DNA, the TCRdb call of TRBD1 cannot be checked. CDR1 is MNHNS, CDR2 SASEGT, per germline. This CDR3 region has 16 residues. The CDR3 protein is CASRYSGTGTGNTIYF.

The chain recombines TRBV20-1 with TRBJ2-7; TCRdb's D gene call, TRBD1, goes unchecked for lack of DNA. This CDR3 has 14 residues. CDR1 is DFQATT, CDR2 SNEGSKA, per germline (reference sequence). The CDR3: CSAIGAMSTYEQYF.

The chain links TRBV7-9 to TRBJ1-1. The length of the CDR3 is 12 residues. The germline gives CDR1 SEHNR, CDR2 FQNEAQ (reference sequence). This CDR3 is CASSSFNTEAFF.